The T cell receptor beta chain described here comes from a study of T-cell reconstitution after alpha-beta-depleted transplantation in children (dated by TCRdb to 2016 to 2017). Study-level background: Using TCR repertoire profiling, the study followed T-cell immune reconstitution in a quantitative way in children after TCRalphabeta/CD19-depleted allogeneic hematopoietic cell transplantation.

Broader findings and caveats from the paper: Apparently early alphabetaT-cell count recovery about two months after transplant reportedly relied on only several hundred rapidly expanded clones derived from non-depleted graft cells. The frequencies of hyperexpanded clones fell over the following months, and after one year, T-cell counts and TCRbeta diversity were mostly attributed to newly produced T cells. In some patients, the high TCRbeta diversity seen at day 60 was put down to recipient T cells and intrathymic progenitors that had survived conditioning.

Based on the germline V gene (reference sequence), the CDR1 and CDR2 sequences are GTSNPN and SVGIG. The cysteine opens and the phenylalanine closes a CDR3 of 12 amino acids. The kept DNA is CDR3 alone, 36 bases in frame from the first base. V and J lose 2 bases and 8 bases, and a span of 10 bases separates them. The treatment or condition label here, explained by the study, means: allogeneic hematopoietic cell transplantation with graft depleted of TCRalphabeta T cells and CD19 B cells. Transplant recipients were children who received TCRalphabeta/CD19-depleted allogeneic hematopoietic cell grafts. Libraries came from PCR. The run used an Illumina HiSeq 2500. TCR libraries were prepared with molecular barcoding, using unique molecular identifiers to normalize TCRbeta repertoire quantification. In-frame beta chains were kept once TCRdb had trimmed the public reads at Q25 with fastp and called clones with MiXCR. Entries that share a CDR3 protein sequence are merged under the most common genes and DNA. The sample records more than 400,000 distinct CDR3 sequences, over 40% of which are singletons. Approximately 25% of the sample lies in the top ten.

This clonotype was detected a few times. Its antigen has not been determined. Base qualities were left out, and no much larger clone turns up one base away. This specimen was PBMCs, taken before TCRalphabeta/CD19-depleted stem cell transplant. This TCR came from a girl aged 2-10 years with aplastic anemia, due to receive a stem cell transplant. Here the chain combines TRBV30 and TRBJ2-1; the D segment is perhaps TRBD1 or TRBD2, each sharing 7 matched bases. The DNA sequence follows: TGTGCCTGGAGTCAGGGGGGGCATGAGCAGTTCTTC. This yields the protein CAWSQGGHEQFF.